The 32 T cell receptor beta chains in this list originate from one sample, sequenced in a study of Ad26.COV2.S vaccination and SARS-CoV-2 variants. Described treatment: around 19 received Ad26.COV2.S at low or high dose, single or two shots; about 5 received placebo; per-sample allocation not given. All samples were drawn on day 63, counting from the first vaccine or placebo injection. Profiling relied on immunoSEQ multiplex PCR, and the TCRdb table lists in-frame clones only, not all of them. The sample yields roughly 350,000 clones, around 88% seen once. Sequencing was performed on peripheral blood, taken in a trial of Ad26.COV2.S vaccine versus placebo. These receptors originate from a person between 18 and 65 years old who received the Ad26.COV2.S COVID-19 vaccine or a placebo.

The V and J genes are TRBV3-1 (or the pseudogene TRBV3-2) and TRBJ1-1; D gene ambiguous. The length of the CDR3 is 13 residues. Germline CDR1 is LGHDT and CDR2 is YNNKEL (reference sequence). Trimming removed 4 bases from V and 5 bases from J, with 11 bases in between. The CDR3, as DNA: TGTGCCAGCAGCCTCAGTGGAGGGACTGAAGCTTTCTTT. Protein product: CASSLSGGTEAFF.

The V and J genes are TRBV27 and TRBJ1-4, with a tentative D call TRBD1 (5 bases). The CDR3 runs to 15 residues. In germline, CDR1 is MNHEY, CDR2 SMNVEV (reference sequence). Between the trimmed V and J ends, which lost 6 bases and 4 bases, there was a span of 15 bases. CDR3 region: CASSPGGSLNEKLFF. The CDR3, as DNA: TGTGCCAGCAGCCCCGGGGGGAGCCTTAATGAAAAACTGTTTTTT.

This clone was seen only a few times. Here the CDR3 DNA reads TGTGCCAGCAGTCAGGGCAGCGGGGGGTCTTACGAGCAGTACTTC. Translation: CASSQGSGGSYEQYF. The chain couples TRBV3-1 (or the pseudogene TRBV3-2) to TRBJ2-7; the match to TRBD2 covers 9 bases. CDR1 and CDR2 from the germline V gene are LGHDT and YNNKEL (reference sequence). J lost 4 bases, V lost 6 bases, and 10 bases had no gene match. The CDR3 runs 15 residues.

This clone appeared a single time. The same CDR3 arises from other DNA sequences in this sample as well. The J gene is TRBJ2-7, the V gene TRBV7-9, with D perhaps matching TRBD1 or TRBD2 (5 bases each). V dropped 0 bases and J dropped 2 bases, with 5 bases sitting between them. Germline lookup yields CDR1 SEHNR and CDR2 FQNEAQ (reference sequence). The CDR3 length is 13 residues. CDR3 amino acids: CASSLAGAYEQYF. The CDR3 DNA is TGTGCCAGCAGCTTAGCGGGGGCCTACGAGCAGTACTTC.

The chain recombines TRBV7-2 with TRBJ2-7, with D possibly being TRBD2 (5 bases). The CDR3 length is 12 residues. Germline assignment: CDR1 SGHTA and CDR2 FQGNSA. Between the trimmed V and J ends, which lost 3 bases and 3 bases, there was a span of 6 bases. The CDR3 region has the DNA TGTGCCAGCAGCTTGGACTTCTACGAGCAGTACTTC. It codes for CASSLDFYEQYF.

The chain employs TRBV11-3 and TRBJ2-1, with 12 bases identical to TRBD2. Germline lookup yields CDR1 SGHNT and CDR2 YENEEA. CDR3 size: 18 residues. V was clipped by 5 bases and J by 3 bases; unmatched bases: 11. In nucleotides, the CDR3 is TGTGCCAGCAGCCCGCGGGCTAGCGGGGGGGGTCTCTACAATGAGCAGTTCTTC. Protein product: CASSPRASGGGLYNEQFF.

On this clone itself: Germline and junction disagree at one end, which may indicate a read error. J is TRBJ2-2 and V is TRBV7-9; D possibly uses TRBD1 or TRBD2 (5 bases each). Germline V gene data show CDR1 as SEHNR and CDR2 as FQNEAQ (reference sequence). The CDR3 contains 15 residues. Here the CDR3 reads CASSLATGNTGELFF. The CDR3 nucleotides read TGTGCCAGCAGCCTAGCCACAGGGAACACCGGGGAGCTGTTTTTT.

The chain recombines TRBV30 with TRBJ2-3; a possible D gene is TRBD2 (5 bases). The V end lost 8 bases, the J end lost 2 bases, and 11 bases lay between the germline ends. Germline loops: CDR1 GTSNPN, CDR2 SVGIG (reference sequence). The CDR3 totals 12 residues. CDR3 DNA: TGTGCCCGGACGGAGGACACAGATACGCAGTATTTT. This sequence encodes CARTEDTDTQYF.

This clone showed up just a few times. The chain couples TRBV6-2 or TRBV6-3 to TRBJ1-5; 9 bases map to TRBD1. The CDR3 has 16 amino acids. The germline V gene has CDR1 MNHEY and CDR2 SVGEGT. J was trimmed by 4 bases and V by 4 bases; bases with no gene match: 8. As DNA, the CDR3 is TGTGCCAGCAGTTCGGGGGACAGGGTGGGGAATCAGCCCCAGCATTTT. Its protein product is CASSSGDRVGNQPQHF.

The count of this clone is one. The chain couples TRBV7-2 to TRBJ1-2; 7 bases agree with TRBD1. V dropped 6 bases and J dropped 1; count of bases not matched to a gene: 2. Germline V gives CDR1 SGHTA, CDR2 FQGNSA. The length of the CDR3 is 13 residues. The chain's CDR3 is CASRGQSNYGYTF. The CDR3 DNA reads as TGTGCCAGCAGGGGACAGAGTAACTATGGCTACACCTTC.

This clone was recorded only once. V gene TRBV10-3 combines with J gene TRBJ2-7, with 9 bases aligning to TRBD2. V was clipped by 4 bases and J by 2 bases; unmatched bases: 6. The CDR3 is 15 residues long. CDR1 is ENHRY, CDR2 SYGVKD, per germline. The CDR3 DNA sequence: TGTGCCATCAGTGTAGCGGGGGCCGACGCCTACGAGCAGTACTTC. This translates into CAISVAGADAYEQYF.

This CDR3 is CASSFMGAGALLFQPQHF. The CDR3 region has the DNA TGTGCCAGCAGTTTTATGGGAGCGGGGGCATTATTATTTCAGCCCCAGCATTTT. This chain uses TRBV28 with TRBJ1-5, with D possibly TRBD1 on 6 matching bases. V shed 3 bases and J shed 6 bases, with 24 bases lying between them. The germline V gene encodes CDR1 MDHEN and CDR2 SYDVKM. The CDR3 extends over 18 amino acids.

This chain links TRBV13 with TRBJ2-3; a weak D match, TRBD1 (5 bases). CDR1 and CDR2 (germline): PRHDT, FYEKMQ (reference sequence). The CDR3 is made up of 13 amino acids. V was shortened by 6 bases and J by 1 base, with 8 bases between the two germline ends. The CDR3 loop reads CASSLGGTDTQYF. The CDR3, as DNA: TGTGCCAGCAGTCTAGGGGGCACAGATACGCAGTATTTT.

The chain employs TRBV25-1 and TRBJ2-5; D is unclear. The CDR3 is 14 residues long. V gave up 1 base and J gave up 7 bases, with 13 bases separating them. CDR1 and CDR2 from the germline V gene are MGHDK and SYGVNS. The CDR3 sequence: CASSEWTPGRTQYF. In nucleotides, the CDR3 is TGTGCCAGCAGTGAATGGACCCCCGGTCGGACCCAGTACTTC.

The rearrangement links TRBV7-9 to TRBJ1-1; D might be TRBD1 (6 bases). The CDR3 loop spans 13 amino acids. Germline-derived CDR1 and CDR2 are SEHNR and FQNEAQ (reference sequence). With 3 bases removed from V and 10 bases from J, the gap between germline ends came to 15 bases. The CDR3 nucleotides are TGTGCCAGCAGCTTTGCGGGGGGCGAATCAGCTTTCTTT. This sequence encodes CASSFAGGESAFF.

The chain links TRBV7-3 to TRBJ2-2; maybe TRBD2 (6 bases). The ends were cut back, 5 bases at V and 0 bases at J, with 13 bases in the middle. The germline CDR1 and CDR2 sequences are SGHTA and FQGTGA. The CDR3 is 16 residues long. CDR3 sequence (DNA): TGTGCCAGCAGCGTTAATAGCGGCTCGAACACCGGGGAGCTGTTTTTT. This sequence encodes CASSVNSGSNTGELFF.

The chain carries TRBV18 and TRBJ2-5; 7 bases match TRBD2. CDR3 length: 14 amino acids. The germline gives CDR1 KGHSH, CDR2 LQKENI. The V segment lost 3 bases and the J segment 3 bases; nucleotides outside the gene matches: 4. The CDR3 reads CASSPSGREETQYF. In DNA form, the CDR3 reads TGTGCCAGCTCACCGAGTGGGAGGGAAGAGACCCAGTACTTC.

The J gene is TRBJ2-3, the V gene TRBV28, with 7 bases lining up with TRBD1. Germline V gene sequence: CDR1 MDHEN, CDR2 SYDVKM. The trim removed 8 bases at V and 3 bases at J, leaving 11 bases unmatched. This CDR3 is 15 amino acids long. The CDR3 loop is CASDSTGAGTDTQYF. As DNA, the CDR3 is TGTGCCAGCGACTCTACAGGGGCGGGTACAGATACGCAGTATTTT. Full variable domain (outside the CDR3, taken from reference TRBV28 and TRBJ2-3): DVKVTQSSRYLVKRTGEKVFLECVQDMDHENMFWYRQDPGLGLRLIYFSYDVKMKEKGDIPEGYSVSREKKERFSLILESASTNQTSMYLCASDSTGAGTDTQYFGPGTRLTVL.

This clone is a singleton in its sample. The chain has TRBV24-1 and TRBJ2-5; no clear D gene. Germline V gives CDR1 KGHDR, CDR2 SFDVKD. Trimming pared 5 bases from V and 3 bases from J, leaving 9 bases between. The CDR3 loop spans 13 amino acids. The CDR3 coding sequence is TGTGCCACCAGTGGGGGTAGTGAAGAGACCCAGTACTTC. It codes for CATSGGSEETQYF.

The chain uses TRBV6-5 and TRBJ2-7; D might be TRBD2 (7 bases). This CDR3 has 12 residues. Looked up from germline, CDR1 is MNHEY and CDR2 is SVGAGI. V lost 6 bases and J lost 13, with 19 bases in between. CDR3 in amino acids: CASRSLGGRIYF. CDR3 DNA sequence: TGTGCCAGCAGGTCTCTGGGGGGGCGGATTTACTTC.

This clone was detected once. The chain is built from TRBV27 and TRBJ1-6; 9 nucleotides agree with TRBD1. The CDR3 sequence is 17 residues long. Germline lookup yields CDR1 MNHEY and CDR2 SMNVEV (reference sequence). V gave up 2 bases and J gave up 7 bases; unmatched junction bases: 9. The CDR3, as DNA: TGTGCCAGCAGTTTAGCCTCCGGGACAGGGTCAAATTCACCCCTCCACTTT. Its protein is CASSLASGTGSNSPLHF.

The DNA of the CDR3 is TGTGCCAGCAGAACCGGGACAGGGATTCATGGCTACACCTTC. It is translated as CASRTGTGIHGYTF. V gene TRBV7-2 combines with J gene TRBJ1-2; 9 bases agree with TRBD1. The ends lost 6 bases at V and 6 bases at J; junction bases unmatched: 8. Germline loops: CDR1 SGHTA, CDR2 FQGNSA. The CDR3 consists of 14 residues.

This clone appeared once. Written as DNA, the CDR3 is TGTGCCAGCAGCGACGACAGGGTTGAGACCCAGTACTTC. The encoded protein is CASSDDRVETQYF. The V call is TRBV9, the J call TRBJ2-5, with TRBD1 matching over 7 bases. V shed 3 bases and J 5 bases; nucleotides not matched to a gene: 4. The CDR3 consists of 13 residues. Germline CDR1 SGDLS, CDR2 YYNGEE.

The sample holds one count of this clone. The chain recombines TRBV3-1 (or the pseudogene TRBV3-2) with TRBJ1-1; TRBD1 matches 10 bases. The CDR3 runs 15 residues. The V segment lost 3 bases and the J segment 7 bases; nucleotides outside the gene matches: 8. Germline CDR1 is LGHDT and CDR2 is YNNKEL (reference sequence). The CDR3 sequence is CASSQPTGGFIEAFF. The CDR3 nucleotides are TGTGCCAGCAGCCAGCCGACAGGGGGCTTTATTGAAGCTTTCTTT.

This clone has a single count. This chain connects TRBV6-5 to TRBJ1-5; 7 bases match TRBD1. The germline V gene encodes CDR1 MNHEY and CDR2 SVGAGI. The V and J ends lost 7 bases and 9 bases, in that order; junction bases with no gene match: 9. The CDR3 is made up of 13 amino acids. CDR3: CASTKGQKAPQHF. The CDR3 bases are TGTGCCAGCACTAAGGGACAGAAGGCGCCCCAGCATTTT.

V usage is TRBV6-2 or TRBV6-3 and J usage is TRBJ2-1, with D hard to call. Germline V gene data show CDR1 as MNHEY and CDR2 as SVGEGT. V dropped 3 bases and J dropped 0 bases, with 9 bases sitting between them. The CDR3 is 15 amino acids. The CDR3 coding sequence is TGTGCCAGCAGTTATTCCGCTAGCTCCTACAATGAGCAGTTCTTC. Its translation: CASSYSASSYNEQFF.

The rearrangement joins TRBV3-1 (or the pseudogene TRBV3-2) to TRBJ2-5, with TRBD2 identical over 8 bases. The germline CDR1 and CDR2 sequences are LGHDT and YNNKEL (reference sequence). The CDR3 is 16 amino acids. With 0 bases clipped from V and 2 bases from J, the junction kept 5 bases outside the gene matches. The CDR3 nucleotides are TGTGCCAGCAGCCAAGATCAGGCTAGCGGGCAAGAGACCCAGTACTTC. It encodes CASSQDQASGQETQYF.

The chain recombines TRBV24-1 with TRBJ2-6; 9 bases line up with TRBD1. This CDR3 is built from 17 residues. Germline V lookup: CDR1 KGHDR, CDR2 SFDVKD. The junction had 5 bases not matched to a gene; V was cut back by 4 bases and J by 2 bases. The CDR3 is CATSDPGQGTGANVLTF. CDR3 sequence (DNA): TGTGCCACCAGTGACCCGGGACAGGGTACTGGGGCCAACGTCCTGACTTTC.

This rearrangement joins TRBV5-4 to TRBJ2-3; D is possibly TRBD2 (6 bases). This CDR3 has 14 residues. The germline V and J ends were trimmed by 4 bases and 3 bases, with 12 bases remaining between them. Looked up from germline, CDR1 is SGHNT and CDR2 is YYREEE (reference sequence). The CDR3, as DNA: TGTGCCAGCAGCACACCCGGGGGAACAGATACGCAGTATTTT. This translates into CASSTPGGTDTQYF.

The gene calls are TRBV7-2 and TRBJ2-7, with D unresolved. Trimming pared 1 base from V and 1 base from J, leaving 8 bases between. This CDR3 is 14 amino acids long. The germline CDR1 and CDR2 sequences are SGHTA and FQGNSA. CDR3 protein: CASSLGPGSYEQYF. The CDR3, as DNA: TGTGCCAGCAGCTTAGGCCCAGGATCCTACGAGCAGTACTTC.

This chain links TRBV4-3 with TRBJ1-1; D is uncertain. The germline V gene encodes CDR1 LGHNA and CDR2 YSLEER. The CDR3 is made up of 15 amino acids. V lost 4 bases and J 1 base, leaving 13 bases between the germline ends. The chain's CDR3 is CASSPTRERNTEAFF. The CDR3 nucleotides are TGCGCCAGCAGCCCTACCCGGGAGCGGAACACTGAAGCTTTCTTT.

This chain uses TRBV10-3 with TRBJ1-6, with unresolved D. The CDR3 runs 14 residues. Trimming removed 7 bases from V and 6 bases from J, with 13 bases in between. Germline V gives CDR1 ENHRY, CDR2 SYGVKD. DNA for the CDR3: TGTGCCATCAACCCAGGACCTACTAATTCACCCCTCCACTTT. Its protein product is CAINPGPTNSPLHF.